These 30 T cell receptor beta chains share one sample of origin, sequenced in a study of shared clonotypes between healthy human individuals. The protocol was immunoSEQ multiplex PCR, while the TCRdb copy is restricted to in-frame clones and leaves out a portion. The sample holds over 1.5 million clones; under 99% are singletons and the top ten take approximately 0.45%. Sequenced material: naive CD4+ T cells sorted from blood. Subset meaning: CD45RA+ positively selected. The receptors stem from a man between 25 and 39 years old in good health.

V is TRBV18 and J is TRBJ2-1, with 9 nucleotides matching TRBD2. The germline V gene encodes CDR1 KGHSH and CDR2 LQKENI. With 3 bases clipped from V and 3 bases from J, the junction kept 9 bases outside the gene matches. CDR3 length: 17 amino acids. The DNA for the CDR3 is TGTGCCAGCTCACCGGTTAGCGGGAGTAACGTCTACAATGAGCAGTTCTTC. This encodes CASSPVSGSNVYNEQFF.

On this clone: The same CDR3 arises from other DNA sequences in this sample as well. V usage is TRBV9 and J usage is TRBJ1-1; D is possibly TRBD1 (5 bases). Germline V gene data show CDR1 as SGDLS and CDR2 as YYNGEE. Trimming pared 0 bases from V and 5 bases from J, leaving 11 bases between. The CDR3 contains 14 residues. CDR3 protein: CASSVGAGNTEAFF. The DNA of the CDR3 is TGTGCCAGCAGCGTAGGAGCAGGGAATACTGAAGCTTTCTTT.

The chain joins TRBV18 to TRBJ2-1; 13 bases align to TRBD2. This CDR3 is 16 amino acids long. Germline V gene lookup returns CDR1 KGHSH and CDR2 LQKENI. V was clipped by 3 bases and J by 6 bases; unmatched bases: 5. The CDR3 sequence: CASSPRLAGGINEQFF. DNA of the CDR3: TGTGCCAGCTCACCGCGACTAGCGGGAGGAATCAATGAGCAGTTCTTC. Full variable domain (rest looked up from reference TRBV18 and TRBJ2-1): NAGVMQNPRHLVRRRGQEARLRCSPMKGHSHVYWYRQLPEEGLKFMVYLQKENIIDESGMPKERFSAEFPKEGPSILRIQQVVRGDSAAYFCASSPRLAGGINEQFFGPGTRLTVL.

This clone was seen just once. The rearrangement joins TRBV5-5 to TRBJ2-2; 11 bases are shared with TRBD2. CDR3 size: 18 residues. Germline CDR1 and CDR2: SGHKS and YYEKEE (reference sequence). Trimming at V came to 1 base and at J to 0 bases, leaving 5 bases not matched to a gene. CDR3 in amino acids: CASSLRTSGHTNTGELFF. As DNA, the CDR3 is TGTGCCAGCAGCTTGAGGACTAGCGGGCATACGAACACCGGGGAGCTGTTTTTT. The full variable domain, rest sourced from reference TRBV5-5 and TRBJ2-2, is DAGVTQSPTHLIKTRGQQVTLRCSPISGHKSVSWYQQVLGQGPQFIFQYYEKEERGRGNFPDRFSARQFPNYSSELNVNALLLGDSALYLCASSLRTSGHTNTGELFFGEGSRLTVL.

J is TRBJ1-4 and V is TRBV6-6; 7 bases map to TRBD1. This CDR3 has 15 residues. Losses at the gene ends were 6 bases for V and 8 bases for J; bases not matched to a gene: 12. Per germline, CDR1 MNHNY and CDR2 SVGAGI (reference sequence). CDR3 in amino acids: CASSLSTGTYEKLFF. The CDR3 DNA reads TGTGCCAGCAGCTTATCGACAGGGACTTACGAAAAACTGTTTTTT.

V usage is TRBV6-1 and J usage is TRBJ2-5; TRBD1 agrees at 8 bases. Trimming at V came to 7 bases and at J to 3 bases, leaving 4 bases not matched to a gene. The CDR3 totals 13 residues. Germline CDR1 reads MNHNS; CDR2 reads SASEGT. CDR3 loop: CASNRQGKETQYF. The CDR3 coding sequence is TGTGCCAGCAACCGACAGGGGAAAGAGACCCAGTACTTC.

The chain has TRBV20-1 and TRBJ2-7; unclear D gene. CDR1 is DFQATT, CDR2 SNEGSKA, per germline (reference sequence). Trimming took off 5 bases at V and 4 bases at J, with 9 bases between the two ends. The CDR3 runs to 11 residues. CDR3 sequence: CSAERRYEQYF. CDR3 coding DNA: TGCAGTGCTGAGCGCCGGTACGAGCAGTACTTC.

The J gene is TRBJ2-7, the V gene TRBV14, with 10 bases lining up with TRBD2. Germline trimming cut 4 bases from V and 3 bases from J; bases unmatched to any gene: 6. This CDR3 is built from 15 residues. CDR1 and CDR2 (germline): SGHDN, FVKESK. DNA for the CDR3: TGTGCCAGCAGCCGACGGACTAGCGGTTACTACGAGCAGTACTTC. Translating it yields CASSRRTSGYYEQYF.

This clone showed up just once. The genes are TRBV5-1 and TRBJ2-3, with 8 bases matching TRBD2. The V and J ends lost 0 bases and 2 bases, in that order; junction bases with no gene match: 5. Germline V gives CDR1 SGHRS, CDR2 YFSETQ. The CDR3 is 16 residues long. CDR3 amino acids: CASSLVIAGNTDTQYF. Written as DNA, the CDR3 is TGCGCCAGCAGCTTGGTAATAGCGGGGAACACAGATACGCAGTATTTT.

This chain connects TRBV27 to TRBJ1-2; no clear D gene. The CDR3 contains 13 residues. Trimming left V 2 bases short and J 4 bases short, with 8 bases between. Germline CDR1 is MNHEY and CDR2 is SMNVEV (reference sequence). CDR3 coding DNA: TGTGCCAGCAGTTTAGCTCCAGTCTATGGCTACACCTTC. It encodes CASSLAPVYGYTF.

This clone has only one observation. The rearrangement uses TRBV5-1 and TRBJ1-4; weak D call: TRBD1 (5 bases). Germline lookup yields CDR1 SGHRS and CDR2 YFSETQ. The CDR3 totals 18 residues. With 0 bases removed from V and 3 bases from J, the gap between germline ends came to 18 bases. CDR3: CASSLATGLGRANEKLFF. CDR3 in DNA: TGCGCCAGCAGCTTGGCGACGGGGCTAGGACGAGCTAATGAAAAACTGTTTTTT.

The rearrangement joins TRBV15 to TRBJ2-2; the D gene is possibly TRBD2 (6 bases). The germline V gene has CDR1 LNHNV and CDR2 YYDKDF (reference sequence). The CDR3 runs 13 residues. Trimming removed 1 base from V and 6 bases from J, with 6 bases in between. CDR3 sequence reads: CATSRGGAGELFF. CDR3 nucleotides: TGTGCCACCAGCAGAGGGGGGGCCGGGGAGCTGTTTTTT.

The genes are TRBV28 and TRBJ1-4; 9 positions agree with TRBD1. This CDR3 is built from 15 residues. V gave up 6 bases and J gave up 8 bases; unmatched junction bases: 10. CDR1 is MDHEN, CDR2 SYDVKM, per germline. The CDR3 DNA reads TGTGCCAGCAGCGTTCCGACAGGGGGAGGCGAAAAACTGTTTTTT. Protein product: CASSVPTGGGEKLFF.

The chain has TRBV18 and TRBJ2-7; D might be TRBD2 (5 bases). The CDR3 contains 14 residues. Germline loops: CDR1 KGHSH, CDR2 LQKENI. Trimming stripped 6 bases from V and 0 bases from J, with 12 bases between. Here the CDR3 DNA reads TGTGCCAGCTCGGGCCAGCGGACCTCCTACGAGCAGTACTTC. Amino acid sequence: CASSGQRTSYEQYF.

Note on this clone: The sample contains more than one DNA sequence encoding this CDR3. This chain links TRBV6-1 with TRBJ2-7; D tentatively fits TRBD1 or TRBD2 (5 bases each). Germline values: CDR1 MNHNS, CDR2 SASEGT. There are 11 residues in the CDR3. V shed 6 bases and J shed 2 bases, with 5 bases lying between them. The CDR3 DNA reads TGTGCCAGCAGGGGGGCCTACGAGCAGTACTTC. Translating gives CASRGAYEQYF.

This chain joins TRBV4-2 and TRBJ2-3, with 8 bases lining up with TRBD2. This CDR3 is 19 amino acids long. In germline, CDR1 is LGHNA, CDR2 YNFKEQ. J gave up 1 base and V 3 bases, and 15 bases lay outside the gene matches. The CDR3 protein is CASSHLPPRGLEGTDTQYF. The CDR3 nucleotides are TGTGCCAGCAGCCACCTACCTCCCAGGGGACTAGAAGGCACAGATACGCAGTATTTT.

This chain joins TRBV5-1 and TRBJ1-5, with D maybe TRBD1 (5 bases). V lost 4 bases, J lost 6 bases, and 17 bases lay in between. This CDR3 is built from 15 residues. Germline CDR1 reads SGHRS; CDR2 reads YFSETQ. The CDR3 sequence is CASSPGGGLGQPQHF. The CDR3 DNA follows: TGCGCCAGCAGCCCCGGTGGGGGGTTGGGTCAGCCCCAGCATTTT.

The V and J genes are TRBV5-4 and TRBJ2-1; a possible D gene is TRBD1 (6 bases). V shed 6 bases and J shed 1 base, with 14 bases lying between them. Looked up from germline, CDR1 is SGHNT and CDR2 is YYREEE (reference sequence). The CDR3 sequence is 15 residues long. CDR3 sequence (DNA): TGTGCCAGCACCCCTCCCGGGACATCCTACAATGAGCAGTTCTTC. Its translation is CASTPPGTSYNEQFF.

In regard to this clone: The sample has other DNA sequences that encode this CDR3 too. The chain recombines TRBV5-1 with TRBJ2-5, with 16 bases fitting TRBD2. V lost 0 bases, J lost 5 bases, and 1 base stayed unmatched. Germline-derived CDR1 and CDR2 are SGHRS and YFSETQ. This CDR3 comprises 16 residues. Here the CDR3 reads CASSLAGLAGGETQYF. CDR3 coding DNA: TGCGCCAGCAGCTTGGCGGGACTAGCGGGAGGGGAGACCCAGTACTTC.

J is TRBJ1-2 and V is TRBV5-4; D not certain. Germline V gene sequence: CDR1 SGHNT, CDR2 YYREEE (reference sequence). CDR3 length equals 12 residues. V lost 0 bases and J 8 bases, leaving 8 bases between the germline ends. CDR3 protein: CASSLADQGYTF. CDR3 bases: TGTGCCAGCAGCTTGGCGGATCAGGGCTACACCTTC. Supplemented by reference TRBV5-4 and TRBJ1-2, the full variable domain reads ETGVTQSPTHLIKTRGQQVTLRCSSQSGHNTVSWYQQALGQGPQFIFQYYREEENGRGNFPPRFSGLQFPNYSSELNVNALELDDSALYLCASSLADQGYTFGSGTRLTVV.

The chain links TRBV18 to TRBJ2-5, with 7 bases identical to TRBD1. This CDR3 is built from 14 residues. After removal of 3 bases from V and 5 bases from J, the junction contained 6 bases not matched to a gene. Germline loops: CDR1 KGHSH, CDR2 LQKENI. The CDR3 is CASSPRQGDETQYF. The DNA of the CDR3 is TGTGCCAGCTCACCCAGACAGGGTGATGAGACCCAGTACTTC. Looking up the rest from reference TRBV18 and TRBJ2-5 gives the full variable domain: NAGVMQNPRHLVRRRGQEARLRCSPMKGHSHVYWYRQLPEEGLKFMVYLQKENIIDESGMPKERFSAEFPKEGPSILRIQQVVRGDSAAYFCASSPRQGDETQYFGPGTRLLVL.

This chain joins TRBV6-1 and TRBJ1-2; 8 bases are shared with TRBD1. Germline-derived CDR1 and CDR2 are MNHNS and SASEGT. This CDR3 has 14 residues. The junction had 11 bases not matched to a gene; V was cut back by 7 bases and J by 7 bases. CDR3 sequence (DNA): TGTGCCAGCACCCGGGGAGACAGGGGCTTTGGCTACACCTTC. It specifies CASTRGDRGFGYTF.

This chain links TRBV10-2 with TRBJ2-5; tentative D call: TRBD2 (5 bases). This CDR3 spans 17 amino acids. Trimming removed 6 bases from V and 3 bases from J, with 23 bases in between. The germline V gene has CDR1 WSHSY and CDR2 SAAADI. The CDR3 DNA sequence: TGCGCCAGCAGCGAGCGGAGGTTGGGGAACCGAAAAGAGACCCAGTACTTC. Amino acid sequence: CASSERRLGNRKETQYF.

This chain links TRBV5-6 with TRBJ1-5; 7 bases align to TRBD1. CDR1 is SGHDT and CDR2 is YYEEEE in the germline V gene. This CDR3 is 16 amino acids long. With V trimmed by 1 base and J by 2 bases, 6 bases remained unmatched. The CDR3 protein is CASSLLGGTGNQPQHF. CDR3 sequence (DNA): TGTGCCAGCAGCTTGTTAGGGGGCACCGGCAATCAGCCCCAGCATTTT.

The rearrangement links TRBV18 to TRBJ2-7; unclear D gene. Between the trimmed V and J ends, which lost 2 bases and 2 bases, there was a span of 7 bases. The CDR3 has 13 residues. Germline V CDR1 and CDR2: KGHSH, LQKENI. Written as DNA, the CDR3 is TGTGCCAGCTCACCATCTCCCCCCTACGAGCAGTACTTC. It encodes CASSPSPPYEQYF.

The chain employs TRBV5-6 and TRBJ2-7; 8 nucleotides agree with TRBD1. Germline trimming cut 4 bases from V and 6 bases from J; bases unmatched to any gene: 12. The germline gives CDR1 SGHDT, CDR2 YYEEEE. CDR3 size: 15 residues. Written as DNA, the CDR3 is TGTGCCAGCAGCACCCAGGACAGGGATAGGGGCGAGCAGTACTTC. Translation gives CASSTQDRDRGEQYF.

V is TRBV5-1 and J is TRBJ1-5; D may be TRBD1 (5 bases). V was clipped by 4 bases and J by 5 bases, with 19 bases between them. In germline, CDR1 is SGHRS, CDR2 YFSETQ. The CDR3 runs to 16 residues. The CDR3, as DNA: TGCGCCAGCAGCCTGGGTGTCGCGGGGGGAGATCAGCCCCAGCATTTT. Residues: CASSLGVAGGDQPQHF.

The J gene is TRBJ2-7, the V gene TRBV5-4; 10 nucleotides line up with TRBD1. V shed 0 bases, J shed 4 bases, and the junction held 1 base outside the gene matches. The V gene's germline CDR1 is SGHNT and CDR2 YYREEE (reference sequence). CDR3 length: 14 amino acids. CDR3 in amino acids: CASSLGDRGYEQYF. The CDR3 region has the DNA TGTGCCAGCAGCTTGGGGGACAGGGGTTACGAGCAGTACTTC.

The V gene is TRBV7-2, the J gene TRBJ2-5; 11 nucleotides match TRBD2. With 2 bases clipped from V and 11 bases from J, the junction kept 4 bases outside the gene matches. Germline-derived CDR1 and CDR2 are SGHTA and FQGNSA. The CDR3 runs 13 residues. The CDR3 spells CASSLILAGVQYF. In DNA form, the CDR3 reads TGTGCCAGCAGCTTAATACTAGCGGGAGTTCAGTACTTC.

This chain links TRBV5-1 with TRBJ2-6; no clear D. CDR3 length: 16 amino acids. V was pared by 4 bases and J by 0 bases, with 11 bases between. CDR1 SGHRS and CDR2 YFSETQ come from the germline V gene. Here the CDR3 reads CASSRHNPSGANVLTF. The CDR3 region has the DNA TGCGCCAGCAGCCGCCACAACCCCTCTGGGGCCAACGTCCTGACTTTC. The full variable domain, rest sourced from reference TRBV5-1 and TRBJ2-6, is KAGVTQTPRYLIKTRGQQVTLSCSPISGHRSVSWYQQTPGQGLQFLFEYFSETQRNKGNFPGRFSGRQFSNSRSEMNVSTLELGDSALYLCASSRHNPSGANVLTFGAGSRLTVL.